Presented here are 18 T cell receptor beta chains from one specimen sequenced in a study of blood T cell repertoires in COVID-19. The assay was immunoSEQ multiplex PCR, and TCRdb's table has in-frame clones only and misses some. Seen here are tens of thousands of clones, roughly nine tenths observed once, and the top ten hold approximately 2.8%. The sample comprised peripheral blood. These receptors came from a human donor in a cohort sampled during active COVID-19.

This rearrangement joins TRBV4-1 to TRBJ2-1; D remains ambiguous. The CDR3 is 12 residues long. Germline CDR1 MGHRA, CDR2 YSYEKL. V lost 3 bases to trimming and J lost 7 bases, with 7 bases between them. The CDR3 sequence: CASSHESNEQFF. The CDR3, as DNA: TGCGCCAGCAGCCACGAGAGTAATGAGCAGTTCTTC.

This clone was seen just once. The chain carries TRBV19 and TRBJ1-2; D not resolved. The V gene's germline CDR1 is LNHDA and CDR2 SQIVND (reference sequence). Trimming removed 4 bases from V and 0 bases from J, with 9 bases in between. This CDR3 spans 14 amino acids. This CDR3 is CASSTGSTNYGYTF. The CDR3 DNA sequence: TGTGCCAGTAGTACCGGTTCCACTAACTATGGCTACACCTTC.

V gene TRBV7-2 combines with J gene TRBJ2-1, with TRBD1 matching 10 bases. The ends lost 5 bases at V and 8 bases at J; junction bases unmatched: 6. CDR1 is SGHTA and CDR2 is FQGNSA in the germline V gene. The CDR3 sequence is 14 residues long. CDR3 residues: CASSRDRGLYEQFF. As DNA, the CDR3 is TGTGCCAGCAGCCGGGACAGGGGTTTGTATGAGCAGTTCTTC.

This rearrangement joins TRBV6-5 to TRBJ1-5, with TRBD1 as a possible D gene (5 bases). CDR1 is MNHEY and CDR2 is SVGAGI in the germline V gene. The CDR3 runs to 13 residues. V lost 2 bases to trimming and J lost 5 bases, with 7 bases between them. CDR3 bases: TGTGCCAGCAGTTACGGGGCGCATCAGCCCCAGCATTTT. Protein product: CASSYGAHQPQHF.

This chain connects TRBV5-1 to TRBJ2-1; 7 bases are shared with TRBD1. Germline CDR1 is SGHRS and CDR2 is YFSETQ. This CDR3 contains 13 residues. The trim removed 4 bases at V and 8 bases at J, leaving 6 bases unmatched. This CDR3 is CASSIIGGDEQFF. CDR3 DNA sequence: TGCGCCAGCAGCATTATAGGGGGCGATGAGCAGTTCTTC.

This chain joins TRBV24-1 and TRBJ2-1, with 9 bases fitting TRBD2. The CDR3 has 17 amino acids. Germline lookup yields CDR1 KGHDR and CDR2 SFDVKD. With 0 bases clipped from V and 8 bases from J, the junction kept 10 bases outside the gene matches. CDR3 sequence (DNA): TGTGCCACCAGTGATTTGCATCCAGCGGGAGGAAAAGATGAGCAGTTCTTC. As protein: CATSDLHPAGGKDEQFF.

This chain connects TRBV5-3 to TRBJ2-2, with unresolved D. TRBV5-3 is an ORF, and what it does is uncertain. V was shortened by 3 bases and J by 4 bases, with 10 bases between the two germline ends. CDR3 size: 14 residues. This CDR3 is CARSWQASTGELFF. Written as DNA, the CDR3 is TGTGCCAGAAGCTGGCAGGCGTCCACCGGGGAGCTGTTTTTT.

The chain recombines TRBV25-1 with TRBJ2-1, with 9 bases that match TRBD2. Germline V gene sequence: CDR1 MGHDK, CDR2 SYGVNS. The CDR3 covers 15 residues. The V segment lost 2 bases and the J segment 8 bases; nucleotides outside the gene matches: 7. The CDR3 coding sequence is TGTGCCAGCAGTGAAGGCCTAGCGGGACCCGATGAGCAGTTCTTC. Amino acids: CASSEGLAGPDEQFF.

The V gene is TRBV7-2, the J gene TRBJ2-7; TRBD1 is a possible D gene (5 bases). Trimming pared 5 bases from V and 1 base from J, leaving 21 bases between. CDR1 and CDR2 from the germline V gene are SGHTA and FQGNSA. The CDR3 contains 17 residues. CDR3 coding DNA: TGTGCCAGCAGCCTAAATAATATGGACACCCTTTCCTACGAGCAGTACTTC. This codes for CASSLNNMDTLSYEQYF.

This clone occurred a few times. The chain employs TRBV28 and TRBJ1-4, with TRBD1 matching 8 bases. V was clipped by 5 bases and J by 5 bases; unmatched bases: 7. Germline-derived CDR1 and CDR2 are MDHEN and SYDVKM. The CDR3 sequence is 15 residues long. The CDR3 bases are TGTGCCAGCAGTCCACGGACAGGGCGAAATGAAAAACTGTTTTTT. Its translation is CASSPRTGRNEKLFF.

This chain joins TRBV24-1 and TRBJ2-1; TRBD2 is a possible D gene (5 bases). Germline V gene sequence: CDR1 KGHDR, CDR2 SFDVKD. The CDR3 extends over 17 amino acids. The ends were cut back, 2 bases at V and 4 bases at J, with 17 bases in the middle. The CDR3 nucleotides are TGTGCCACCAGTGATTCCGAAGCCGGGATAGCGTACAATGAGCAGTTCTTC. It yields the protein CATSDSEAGIAYNEQFF.

The chain recombines TRBV9 with TRBJ1-2, with D maybe TRBD1 (6 bases). The V gene lost 6 bases and the J gene lost 8 bases, with 17 bases spanning the gap. Per the germline V gene, CDR1 is SGDLS and CDR2 is YYNGEE. CDR3 length equals 13 residues. The CDR3 DNA is TGTGCCAGCACCAAGGGGGGGGCGGAGGGCTACACCTTC. As protein: CASTKGGAEGYTF.

This clone was seen only once. This sequence joins TRBV7-2 and TRBJ1-6; no clear D gene. The V end was cut by 4 bases, the J end by 0 bases, with 13 bases between. CDR1 SGHTA and CDR2 FQGNSA come from the germline V gene. The CDR3 has 17 residues. The CDR3 nucleotides read TGTGCCAGCAGCTCCCTGGCCCCTAGCTCCTATAATTCACCCCTCCACTTT. Translation gives CASSSLAPSSYNSPLHF.

V is TRBV3-1 (or the pseudogene TRBV3-2) and J is TRBJ2-6, with D possibly matching TRBD2 (6 bases). The germline V and J ends were trimmed by 1 base and 2 bases, with 18 bases remaining between them. There are 19 residues in the CDR3. In germline, CDR1 is LGHDT, CDR2 YNNKEL (reference sequence). CDR3 DNA sequence: TGTGCCAGCAGCCAAGGCCTTGGGCGGGGATTTACTGGGGCCAACGTCCTGACTTTC. Translating gives CASSQGLGRGFTGANVLTF.

This clone appeared a single time. CDR3 nucleotides: TGTGCCAGCAGTTACTCGAGCACGTCCGCCGCGGAGCAGTTCTTC. Its translation is CASSYSSTSAAEQFF. The chain recombines TRBV6-5 with TRBJ2-1, with D unclear. Germline V gene sequence: CDR1 MNHEY, CDR2 SVGAGI. The CDR3 has 15 amino acids. The V and J ends lost 0 bases and 10 bases respectively, with 16 bases between them.

This chain uses TRBV28 with TRBJ2-1; the D gene is possibly TRBD1 (5 bases). V shed 7 bases and J shed 3 bases, with 16 bases lying between them. The length of the CDR3 is 15 residues. Germline CDR1 reads MDHEN; CDR2 reads SYDVKM. The CDR3 DNA reads TGTGCCAGCAAACCAGGGCCACCGGGCTACAATGAGCAGTTCTTC. It yields the protein CASKPGPPGYNEQFF.

The chain uses TRBV9 and TRBJ1-2; D unresolved. The CDR3 contains 14 residues. The V and J ends lost 0 bases and 8 bases respectively, with 14 bases between them. Germline V CDR1 and CDR2: SGDLS, YYNGEE. The CDR3 DNA is TGTGCCAGCAGCGTAGCTACTTTCCGAGGAGGCTACACCTTC. Protein: CASSVATFRGGYTF.

V and J are TRBV11-2 and TRBJ2-7, with D perhaps matching TRBD2 (5 bases). Germline loops: CDR1 SGHAT, CDR2 FQNNGV. V was cut by 1 base and J by 1 base, with 8 bases left in between. This CDR3 has 14 amino acids. The DNA of the CDR3 is TGTGCCAGCAGCTTAGGGACTGTTTCCTACGAGCAGTACTTC. Its protein is CASSLGTVSYEQYF.